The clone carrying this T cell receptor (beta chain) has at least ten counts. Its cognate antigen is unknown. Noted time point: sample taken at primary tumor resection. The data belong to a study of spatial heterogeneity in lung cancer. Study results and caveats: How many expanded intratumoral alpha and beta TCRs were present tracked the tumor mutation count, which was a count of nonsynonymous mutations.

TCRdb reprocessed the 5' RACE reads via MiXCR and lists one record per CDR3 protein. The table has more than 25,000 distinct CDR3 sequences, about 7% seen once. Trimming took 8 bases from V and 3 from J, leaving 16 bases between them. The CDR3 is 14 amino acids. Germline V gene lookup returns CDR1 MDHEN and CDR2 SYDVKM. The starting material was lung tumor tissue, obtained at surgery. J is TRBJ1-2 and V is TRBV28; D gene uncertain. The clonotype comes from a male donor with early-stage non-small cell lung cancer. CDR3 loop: CASSGSKGHYGYTF. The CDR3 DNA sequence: TGTGCCAGCTCCGGGTCTAAGGGCCACTATGGCTACACCTTC.